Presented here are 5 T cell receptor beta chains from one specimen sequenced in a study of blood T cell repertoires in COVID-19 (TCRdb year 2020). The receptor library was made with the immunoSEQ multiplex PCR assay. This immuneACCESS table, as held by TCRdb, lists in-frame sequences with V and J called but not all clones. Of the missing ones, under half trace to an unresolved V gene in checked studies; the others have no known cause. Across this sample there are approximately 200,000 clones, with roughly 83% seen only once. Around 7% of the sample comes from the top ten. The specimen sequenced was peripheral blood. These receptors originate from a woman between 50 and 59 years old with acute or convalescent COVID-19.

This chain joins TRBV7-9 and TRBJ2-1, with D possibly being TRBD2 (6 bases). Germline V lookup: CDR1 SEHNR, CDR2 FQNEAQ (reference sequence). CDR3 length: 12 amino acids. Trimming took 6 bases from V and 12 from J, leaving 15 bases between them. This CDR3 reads CASRTPGLLQFF. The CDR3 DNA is TGTGCCAGCAGAACTCCGGGACTGTTGCAGTTCTTC.

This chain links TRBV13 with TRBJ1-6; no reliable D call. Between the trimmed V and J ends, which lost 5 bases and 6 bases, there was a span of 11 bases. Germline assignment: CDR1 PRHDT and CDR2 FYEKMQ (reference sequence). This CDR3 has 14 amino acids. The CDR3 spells CASSAGEPNSPLHF. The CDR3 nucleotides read TGTGCCAGCAGCGCCGGGGAACCTAATTCACCCCTCCACTTT.

CDR3 amino acids: CASSLQGQAPDGYTF. CDR3 in DNA: TGCGCCAGCAGCCTACAAGGACAGGCTCCTGATGGCTACACCTTC. The rearrangement links TRBV5-1 to TRBJ1-2; 7 nucleotides line up with TRBD1. Germline V gene lookup returns CDR1 SGHRS and CDR2 YFSETQ. The junction had 12 bases not matched to a gene; V was cut back by 4 bases and J by 6 bases. The CDR3 runs 15 residues.

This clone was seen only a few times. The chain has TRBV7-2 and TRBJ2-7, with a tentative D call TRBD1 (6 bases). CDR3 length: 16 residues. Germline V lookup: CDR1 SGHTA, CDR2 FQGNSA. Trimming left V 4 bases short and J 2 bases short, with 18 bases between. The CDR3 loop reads CASSSQTGTQTYEQYF. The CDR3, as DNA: TGTGCCAGCAGCTCTCAAACCGGGACACAGACCTACGAGCAGTACTTC.

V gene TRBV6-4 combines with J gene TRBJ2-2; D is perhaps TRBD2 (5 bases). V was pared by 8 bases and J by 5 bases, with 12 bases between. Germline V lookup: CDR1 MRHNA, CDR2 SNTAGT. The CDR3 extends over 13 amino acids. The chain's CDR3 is CASRRTDTGELFF. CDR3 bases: TGTGCCAGCCGAAGGACTGATACCGGGGAGCTGTTTTTT.